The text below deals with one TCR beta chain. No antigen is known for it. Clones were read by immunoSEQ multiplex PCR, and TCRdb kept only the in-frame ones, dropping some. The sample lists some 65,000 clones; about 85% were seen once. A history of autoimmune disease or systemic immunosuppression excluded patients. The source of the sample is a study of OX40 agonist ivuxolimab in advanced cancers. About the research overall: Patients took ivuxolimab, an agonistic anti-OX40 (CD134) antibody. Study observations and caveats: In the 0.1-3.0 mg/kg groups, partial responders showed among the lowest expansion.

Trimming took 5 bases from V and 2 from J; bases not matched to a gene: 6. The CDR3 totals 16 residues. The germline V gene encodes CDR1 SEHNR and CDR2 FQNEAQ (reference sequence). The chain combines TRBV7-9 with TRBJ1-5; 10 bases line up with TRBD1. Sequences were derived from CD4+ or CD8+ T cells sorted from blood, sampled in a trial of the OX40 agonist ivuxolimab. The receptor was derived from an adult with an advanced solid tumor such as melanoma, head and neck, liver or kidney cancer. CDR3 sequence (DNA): TGTGCCAGCAGCCAGTCCGGGACAGGGGGCAATCAGCCCCAGCATTTT. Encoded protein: CASSQSGTGGNQPQHF. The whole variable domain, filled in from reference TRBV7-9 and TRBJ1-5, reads DTGVSQNPRHKITKRGQNVTFRCDPISEHNRLYWYRQTLGQGPEFLTYFQNEAQLEKSRLLSDRFSAERPKGSFSTLEIQRTEQGDSAMYLCASSQSGTGGNQPQHFGDGTRLSIL.